The clone carrying this TCR beta chain has only a few counts. As yet, its antigen is unknown. This CDR3 has 13 amino acids. Germline V CDR1 and CDR2: MNHNY, SVGAGI (reference sequence). Trimming stripped 6 bases from V and 4 bases from J, with 12 bases between. The record originates from a study of beta chain features in type 1 diabetes. About the research overall: Patients shared similar age, gender and cell yields with healthy donors.

Study-level points and caveats: VDJ junctions sequenced from type 1 diabetes patients showed fewer insertions and more deletions. Across all four CD4+ subsets, people with type 1 diabetes showed modestly shorter TCRB CDR3s.

The sequenced template was cDNA made from the entire isolated RNA. Only in-frame clones appear in the TCRdb table, and some are missing; sequencing was by immunoSEQ multiplex PCR. The data show some 150,000 clones, 40% to 55% seen once. Purity exceeded 95% in all sorted populations. Input material: Tregs from blood. The receptor was derived from a young man in good health. This chain joins TRBV6-6 and TRBJ1-2; D uncertain. CDR3 sequence: CASSPNRAYGYTF. The DNA for the CDR3 is TGTGCCAGCAGCCCCAATCGAGCCTATGGCTACACCTTC.